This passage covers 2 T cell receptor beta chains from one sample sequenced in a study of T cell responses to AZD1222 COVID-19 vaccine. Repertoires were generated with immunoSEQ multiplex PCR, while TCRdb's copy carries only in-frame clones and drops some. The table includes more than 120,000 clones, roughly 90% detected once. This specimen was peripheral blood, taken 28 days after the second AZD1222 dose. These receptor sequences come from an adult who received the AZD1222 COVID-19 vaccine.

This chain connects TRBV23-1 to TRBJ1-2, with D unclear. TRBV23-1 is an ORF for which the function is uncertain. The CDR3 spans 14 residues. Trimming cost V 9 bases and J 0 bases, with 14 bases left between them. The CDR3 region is CASRGKEPNYGYTF. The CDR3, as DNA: TGCGCCAGTCGAGGGAAAGAACCTAACTATGGCTACACCTTC.

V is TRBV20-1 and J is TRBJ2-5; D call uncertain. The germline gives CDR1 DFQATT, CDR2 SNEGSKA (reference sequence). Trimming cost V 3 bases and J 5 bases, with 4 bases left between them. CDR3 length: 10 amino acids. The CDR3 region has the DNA TGCAGTGCTAGTGGGGAGACCCAGTACTTC. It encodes CSASGETQYF.